This T cell receptor beta chain was identified in a study of blood T cells in healthy people across ages. Findings and limits, study-wide: Unknown CMV status may confound age-related changes in expanded clones. Older individuals had lower TCR beta diversity per million T cells (the decline was roughly linear).

It was with a sample-barcoded 5' primer and a J-beta primer mix that a second PCR of roughly 7 to 12 cycles was run. MiXCR, run by TCRdb on the 5' RACE reads, gives a single entry per CDR3 protein. The table records about 930,000 distinct CDR3 sequences, almost 30% of them present only once. Details on this clonotype: Its antigen remains unknown. No DNA is shown, since the ends of the CDR3 on it are uncertain; the CDR3 is the one TCRdb lists.

A minimum of 6 micrograms of total RNA was extracted per sample. The CDR3 sequence runs 14 residues, both termini included. Germline-derived CDR1 and CDR2 are MDHEN and SYDVKM. These data were likewise used in another study, on T cells of mothers and their children. That work contributes: Relative to unrelated pairs, biologically related mother-child dyads exhibited marginally greater, non-significant overlap.

This sequence originates from a woman aged 40-49 years in good health. Specimen: blood. The gene calls are TRBV28 and TRBJ2-5; the DNA was not compared with TRBD2, the D call given in the table. This CDR3 reads CASSRAGPSVTQYF.